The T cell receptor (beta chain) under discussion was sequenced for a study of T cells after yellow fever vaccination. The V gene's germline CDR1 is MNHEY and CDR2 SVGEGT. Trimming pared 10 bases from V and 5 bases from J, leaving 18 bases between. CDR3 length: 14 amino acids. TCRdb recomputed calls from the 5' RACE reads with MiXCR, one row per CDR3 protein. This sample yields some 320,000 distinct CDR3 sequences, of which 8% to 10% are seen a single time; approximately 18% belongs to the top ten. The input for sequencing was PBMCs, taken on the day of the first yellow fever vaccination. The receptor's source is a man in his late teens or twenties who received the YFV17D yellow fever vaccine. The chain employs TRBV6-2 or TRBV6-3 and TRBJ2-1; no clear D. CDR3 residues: CATAARQVHNEQFF. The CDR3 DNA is TGTGCCACCGCAGCCAGGCAGGTCCACAATGAGCAGTTCTTC.